The rows below give T cell receptor beta chains drawn from one sample of a study of control samples from healthy donors and cancer patients. Generated by immunoSEQ multiplex PCR, the TCRdb table keeps only in-frame clones and is missing some. Seen here are about 140,000 clones, 94% observed once, and the top ten hold about an eighth. The sequencing sample was made of blood. The receptors originated from a man aged 35-49 years in good health. CDR3s include the opening cysteine and the closing phenylalanine or tryptophan. Each record gives: CDR3 DNA, CDR3 protein, clone size, V gene, J gene, D gene. D genes are given only for firm matches. Size values are once, few and many counts, or a class for expanded clones, and some rows have none.

cdr3_nt: TGTGCCAGCAGCCCCGGAGGCGGGGAGTCCCTCCACTTT
cdr3_aa: CASSPGGGESLHF
clone_size: .
v_call: TRBV7-9
j_call: TRBJ1-6
d_call: .

cdr3_nt: TGTGCCAGCAGAGAGGGGGGACTAGCGGGTACCGGGGAGCTGTTTTTT
cdr3_aa: CASREGGLAGTGELFF
clone_size: .
v_call: TRBV7-2
j_call: TRBJ2-2
d_call: TRBD2

cdr3_nt: TGCGCCAGCAGCGGACTGGGAGGGTACTACAATGAGCAGTTCTTC
cdr3_aa: CASSGLGGYYNEQFF
clone_size: .
v_call: TRBV4-1
j_call: TRBJ2-1
d_call: TRBD2

cdr3_nt: TGTGCCAGCAGTTTATCTGGGTTGATCTACACCTTC
cdr3_aa: CASSLSGLIYTF
clone_size: .
v_call: TRBV27
j_call: TRBJ1-2
d_call: .

cdr3_nt: TGCGCCAGCACCTCGACTAGCGGGGGGTTCACAGATACGCAGTATTTT
cdr3_aa: CASTSTSGGFTDTQYF
clone_size: .
v_call: TRBV4-1
j_call: TRBJ2-3
d_call: TRBD2

cdr3_nt: TGTGCCAGCAGCCAAGAACTTCAGGCGTCCGGTGGCTACACCTTC
cdr3_aa: CASSQELQASGGYTF
clone_size: once
v_call: TRBV3-1/TRBV3-2
j_call: TRBJ1-2
d_call: .

cdr3_nt: TGCGCCAGCAGCTTGGGTGGCGGGGGGACGGATACGCAGTATTTT
cdr3_aa: CASSLGGGGTDTQYF
clone_size: .
v_call: TRBV5-1
j_call: TRBJ2-3
d_call: TRBD2

cdr3_nt: TGTGCCTGGAGGGTGGTTGAAGCTTTCTTT
cdr3_aa: CAWRVVEAFF
clone_size: .
v_call: TRBV30
j_call: TRBJ1-1
d_call: .

cdr3_nt: TGTGCCAGCAGTCGATACTCTAGCGGGAGGGCCAGGGCCGGGGAGCTGTTTTTT
cdr3_aa: CASSRYSSGRARAGELFF
clone_size: .
v_call: TRBV14
j_call: TRBJ2-2
d_call: TRBD2

cdr3_nt: TGTGCCAGCAGCCCTCGCTACGAGCAGTACTTC
cdr3_aa: CASSPRYEQYF
clone_size: .
v_call: TRBV9
j_call: TRBJ2-7
d_call: .

cdr3_nt: TGTGCCAGTAGGTTTGGAGGGAATAGCAATCAGCCCCAGCATTTT
cdr3_aa: CASRFGGNSNQPQHF
clone_size: .
v_call: TRBV19
j_call: TRBJ1-5
d_call: .

cdr3_nt: TGCGCCAGCAGCTCGGAGGCCGATGGCCAGCACGAGCAGTACTTC
cdr3_aa: CASSSEADGQHEQYF
clone_size: .
v_call: TRBV5-1
j_call: TRBJ2-7
d_call: .

cdr3_nt: TGTGCCAGCAGTTTACTAGGGGACTACAATGAGCAGTTCTTC
cdr3_aa: CASSLLGDYNEQFF
clone_size: .
v_call: TRBV2
j_call: TRBJ2-1
d_call: .

cdr3_nt: TGCAGTGCTAGTGCCCCCCGGGACAGGGACTACGAGCAGTACTTC
cdr3_aa: CSASAPRDRDYEQYF
clone_size: .
v_call: TRBV20-1
j_call: TRBJ2-7
d_call: TRBD1

cdr3_nt: TGTGCCAGCAGCCCAGGACAGGGAGACGAGCAGTACTTC
cdr3_aa: CASSPGQGDEQYF
clone_size: .
v_call: TRBV7-2
j_call: TRBJ2-7
d_call: TRBD1

cdr3_nt: TGTGCCAGCAGCTTGTTGCTCTCTGGGGCCAACGTCCTGACTTTC
cdr3_aa: CASSLLLSGANVLTF
clone_size: .
v_call: TRBV5-6
j_call: TRBJ2-6
d_call: .

cdr3_nt: TGTGCCAGCAGCACCGGGGGTAATCAGCCCCAGCATTTT
cdr3_aa: CASSTGGNQPQHF
clone_size: .
v_call: TRBV28
j_call: TRBJ1-5
d_call: .

cdr3_nt: TGTGCCTGGACCAGGGGAAACTATGGCTACACCTTC
cdr3_aa: CAWTRGNYGYTF
clone_size: .
v_call: TRBV30
j_call: TRBJ1-2
d_call: .

cdr3_nt: TGTGCCAGCAGCTCCGGACTAGCGGCTTACGAGCAGTACTTC
cdr3_aa: CASSSGLAAYEQYF
clone_size: .
v_call: TRBV6-5
j_call: TRBJ2-7
d_call: TRBD2

cdr3_nt: TGTGCCAGCAGCTTAGCAAGAGGGGAAGATGAGCAGTTCTTC
cdr3_aa: CASSLARGEDEQFF
clone_size: .
v_call: TRBV7-9
j_call: TRBJ2-1
d_call: .

cdr3_nt: TGTGCCAGCAGTCATCCGAGCGGGGTATTCTACAATGAGCAGTTCTTC
cdr3_aa: CASSHPSGVFYNEQFF
clone_size: once
v_call: TRBV4-2
j_call: TRBJ2-1
d_call: TRBD2

cdr3_nt: TGCGCCAGCAGCTTGGTTTTCAGGGGAAGGGGCCAAGAGACCCAGTACTTC
cdr3_aa: CASSLVFRGRGQETQYF
clone_size: .
v_call: TRBV5-1
j_call: TRBJ2-5
d_call: .

cdr3_nt: TGTGCCAGCAGTTTCGCGAGCGGGAGGGGATACAATGAGCAGTTCTTC
cdr3_aa: CASSFASGRGYNEQFF
clone_size: .
v_call: TRBV28
j_call: TRBJ2-1
d_call: TRBD2

cdr3_nt: TGCAGTGCTAGTCTGGCTAGAGGTGTAGGTGAGCAGTTCTTC
cdr3_aa: CSASLARGVGEQFF
clone_size: .
v_call: TRBV20-1
j_call: TRBJ2-1
d_call: .

cdr3_nt: TGTGCCAGCAGCTTGGCGGCGGGGGCTTTCAATGAGCAGTTCTTC
cdr3_aa: CASSLAAGAFNEQFF
clone_size: .
v_call: TRBV5-6
j_call: TRBJ2-1
d_call: .

cdr3_nt: TGTGCCAGCAGTGGTAGCTACGAGGCCGGGGAGCTGTTTTTT
cdr3_aa: CASSGSYEAGELFF
clone_size: many
v_call: TRBV25-1
j_call: TRBJ2-2
d_call: .

cdr3_nt: TGTGCCAGCAGCCAAGGGACAGGGACATCGGGTGGCTACACCTTC
cdr3_aa: CASSQGTGTSGGYTF
clone_size: .
v_call: TRBV5-6
j_call: TRBJ1-2
d_call: TRBD1

cdr3_nt: TGTGCCAGCAGCGTTCAGACAGGCTCTGGAAACACCATATATTTT
cdr3_aa: CASSVQTGSGNTIYF
clone_size: .
v_call: TRBV2
j_call: TRBJ1-3
d_call: .

cdr3_nt: TGTGCCAGCAGTCCCCGATCTTGGGGCTCGGACAATGAGCAGTTCTTC
cdr3_aa: CASSPRSWGSDNEQFF
clone_size: few
v_call: TRBV27
j_call: TRBJ2-1
d_call: .

cdr3_nt: TGTGCCAGCAGGGACAGGGTACAAAGGGAGCAGTACTTC
cdr3_aa: CASRDRVQREQYF
clone_size: once
v_call: TRBV6-5
j_call: TRBJ2-7
d_call: TRBD1

cdr3_nt: TGTGCCAGCAGCCCAGGGTCCGGGAAGTCCTACGAGCAGTACTTC
cdr3_aa: CASSPGSGKSYEQYF
clone_size: .
v_call: TRBV7-9
j_call: TRBJ2-7
d_call: .

cdr3_nt: TGTGCTAGTGGTTTGGTAAGACGGGGCTCCTACGAGCAGTACTTC
cdr3_aa: CASGLVRRGSYEQYF
clone_size: .
v_call: TRBV12-5
j_call: TRBJ2-7
d_call: .

cdr3_nt: TGCGCCAGCAGGCCAACAGGGTATCGTGAAAAACTGTTTTTT
cdr3_aa: CASRPTGYREKLFF
clone_size: .
v_call: TRBV5-1
j_call: TRBJ1-4
d_call: .

cdr3_nt: TGTGCCACTCATCGAGCGGGGGGCAGCACCGGGGAGCTGTTTTTT
cdr3_aa: CATHRAGGSTGELFF
clone_size: .
v_call: TRBV7-9
j_call: TRBJ2-2
d_call: TRBD2

cdr3_nt: TGTGCCAGCTCACCGCGGGTCTTACTTAACTATGGCTACACCTTC
cdr3_aa: CASSPRVLLNYGYTF
clone_size: .
v_call: TRBV18
j_call: TRBJ1-2
d_call: .

cdr3_nt: TGTGCCAGCTCGACAGGGGGCTTTCAGGCGGGCTACACCTTC
cdr3_aa: CASSTGGFQAGYTF
clone_size: .
v_call: TRBV6-6
j_call: TRBJ1-2
d_call: TRBD1

cdr3_nt: TGTGCCACCAGTGAGAGACAGGGACACTACAATGAGCAGTTCTTC
cdr3_aa: CATSERQGHYNEQFF
clone_size: once
v_call: TRBV24-1
j_call: TRBJ2-1
d_call: TRBD1

cdr3_nt: TGTGCCAGCTCACCACTGCGGGCCAGGCTACAAACAGATACGCAGTATTTT
cdr3_aa: CASSPLRARLQTDTQYF
clone_size: .
v_call: TRBV18
j_call: TRBJ2-3
d_call: .

cdr3_nt: TGTGCCATGGGACAGCCAGGTAGCACTGAAGCTTTCTTT
cdr3_aa: CAMGQPGSTEAFF
clone_size: .
v_call: TRBV10-3
j_call: TRBJ1-1
d_call: TRBD1

cdr3_nt: TGTGCCAGCAGTTTTAGTGCGGGACAGGGTTTCTCGAGGCGTCAGCCCCAGCATTTT
cdr3_aa: CASSFSAGQGFSRRQPQHF
clone_size: .
v_call: TRBV28
j_call: TRBJ1-5
d_call: TRBD1